These 8 T cell receptor beta chains were sequenced from one sample in a study of T cells in Graves' hyperthyroidism and ophthalmopathy. RNA transcripts were the template for amplifying TCR beta CDR3 regions. Initially, a first-round RT-PCR of the TCR CDR3 employed the HTBI primer set. MiXCR, applied by TCRdb to the multiplex PCR reads, yields one record per CDR3 protein. The table shows about 370,000 distinct CDR3 sequences, with 12% to 15% occurring only once. Sequenced sample: blood. The receptors shown here come from a woman aged 60 to 75 with Graves' ophthalmopathy.

This clonotype was recorded at least ten times. The chain recombines TRBV24-1 with TRBJ2-2; D not certain. The germline gives CDR1 KGHDR, CDR2 SFDVKD. Trimming left V 4 bases short and J 4 bases short, with 3 bases between. The CDR3 loop spans 12 amino acids. The CDR3: CATSDPTGELFF. The CDR3 DNA sequence: TGTGCCACCAGTGACCCCACCGGGGAGCTGTTTTTT.

This clonotype was seen ten or more times. The chain recombines TRBV5-5 with TRBJ1-1, with D possibly matching TRBD1 (6 bases). CDR3 size: 14 residues. CDR1 and CDR2 (germline): SGHKS, YYEKEE (reference sequence). Trimming left V 4 bases short and J 0 bases short, with 10 bases between. The CDR3 is CASSPQGMNTEAFF. The CDR3 DNA follows: TGTGCCAGCAGCCCACAGGGCATGAACACTGAAGCTTTCTTT. The whole variable domain, filled in from reference TRBV5-5 and TRBJ1-1, reads DAGVTQSPTHLIKTRGQQVTLRCSPISGHKSVSWYQQVLGQGPQFIFQYYEKEERGRGNFPDRFSARQFPNYSSELNVNALLLGDSALYLCASSPQGMNTEAFFGQGTRLTVV.

This clonotype was picked up many times. The chain carries TRBV7-2 and TRBJ2-1; D gene ambiguous. Trimming took off 4 bases at V and 9 bases at J, with 19 bases between the two ends. Germline values: CDR1 SGHTA, CDR2 FQGNSA. The CDR3 sequence is 15 residues long. CDR3 protein: CASSSLVVTNSEQFF. The CDR3 coding sequence is TGTGCCAGCAGCTCCCTGGTTGTTACCAACAGTGAGCAGTTCTTC.

The chain employs TRBV7-7 and TRBJ2-2; D gene unclear. This CDR3 spans 15 amino acids. CDR1 is SSHAT, CDR2 FNYEAQ, per germline (reference sequence). Trimming removed 1 base from V and 2 bases from J, with 8 bases in between. This chain's CDR3 is CASSLGSPNTGELFF. The CDR3 DNA is TGTGCCAGCAGCTTAGGAAGCCCCAACACCGGGGAGCTGTTTTTT.

The rearrangement links TRBV9 to TRBJ1-6; 8 bases are a match to TRBD1. Trimming at V came to 3 bases and at J to 8 bases, leaving 4 bases not matched to a gene. This CDR3 has 14 amino acids. Germline CDR1 reads SGDLS; CDR2 reads YYNGEE. The CDR3 is CASSATQGDSPLHF. The CDR3 nucleotides read TGTGCCAGCAGCGCAACACAGGGGGATTCACCCCTCCACTTT.

The genes are TRBV27 and TRBJ2-1; D gene uncertain. Trimming pared 8 bases from V and 3 bases from J, leaving 5 bases between. Germline CDR1 reads MNHEY; CDR2 reads SMNVEV (reference sequence). This CDR3 spans 11 amino acids. The CDR3 DNA sequence: TGTGCCAGCCGGATCTACAATGAGCAGTTCTTC. Translation gives CASRIYNEQFF.

This clonotype was detected many times. The J gene is TRBJ2-2, the V gene TRBV20-1; possible D gene TRBD2, 6 bases. V lost 6 bases to trimming and J lost 2 bases, with 22 bases between them. CDR3 length: 17 amino acids. The germline CDR1 and CDR2 sequences are DFQATT and SNEGSKA (reference sequence). DNA for the CDR3: TGCAGTGCGACCGGACTAATTAACGGGACCAACACCGGGGAGCTGTTTTTT. Amino acids: CSATGLINGTNTGELFF.

This clonotype was recorded many times. The chain is built from TRBV4-1 and TRBJ2-7, with 12 bases lining up with TRBD1. This CDR3 region has 14 residues. Looked up from germline, CDR1 is MGHRA and CDR2 is YSYEKL. J was trimmed by 7 bases and V by 3 bases; bases with no gene match: 4. The CDR3 is CASSQGQGAREQYF. The DNA of the CDR3 is TGCGCCAGCAGCCAGGGACAGGGGGCTAGGGAGCAGTACTTC.